Listed here are 27 T cell receptor beta chains from one sample, sequenced in a study of blood T cell repertoires in COVID-19. Repertoires were generated with immunoSEQ multiplex PCR, while TCRdb's copy carries only in-frame clones and drops some. The sample includes 200,000 to 300,000 clones, about 91% of them seen just once. Sequencing used PBMCs or T cells enriched from blood (not recorded which). The receptors were gathered from a woman aged 30 to 39 with acute COVID-19.

J is TRBJ1-1 and V is TRBV5-5, with 7 positions matching TRBD1. V was clipped by 4 bases and J by 4 bases; unmatched bases: 10. The CDR3 spans 15 residues. Germline values: CDR1 SGHKS, CDR2 YYEKEE (reference sequence). The CDR3 reads CASSRQRGLVTEAFF. The CDR3 nucleotides read TGTGCCAGCAGCCGCCAAAGGGGGCTAGTCACTGAAGCTTTCTTT.

V is TRBV7-6 and J is TRBJ2-5; 8 nucleotides agree with TRBD1. The CDR3 is made up of 15 amino acids. The ends lost 5 bases at V and 5 bases at J; junction bases unmatched: 10. The germline V gene encodes CDR1 SGHVS and CDR2 FNYEAQ. DNA for the CDR3: TGTGCCAGCAGCCTAAGGACAGGGAACGGGGAGACCCAGTACTTC. It specifies CASSLRTGNGETQYF.

The CDR3 coding sequence is TGCGCCAGCAGCCTAGGACAGGGGGCTGAAAAACTGTTTTTT. Amino acids: CASSLGQGAEKLFF. The chain recombines TRBV4-1 with TRBJ1-4, with 11 bases fitting TRBD1. Trimming cost V 4 bases and J 7 bases; bases outside gene matches: 2. This CDR3 spans 14 amino acids. CDR1 MGHRA and CDR2 YSYEKL come from the germline V gene.

In DNA form, the CDR3 reads TGCGCCAGCAGCCTCGGGGATACCTTCTATTCACCCCTCCACTTT. The encoded protein is CASSLGDTFYSPLHF. This chain joins TRBV5-1 and TRBJ1-6, with no clear D. Trimming took off 4 bases at V and 8 bases at J, with 16 bases between the two ends. From germline, CDR1 is SGHRS and CDR2 YFSETQ. The CDR3 is 15 residues long.

The V call is TRBV11-3, the J call TRBJ1-3, with TRBD1 matching over 7 bases. The ends lost 4 bases at V and 3 bases at J; junction bases unmatched: 3. The CDR3 sequence is 14 residues long. Germline V gene lookup returns CDR1 SGHNT and CDR2 YENEEA. The CDR3 sequence is CASSSGTVGNTIYF. The CDR3 nucleotides are TGTGCCAGCAGCTCCGGGACAGTTGGAAACACCATATATTTT.

The chain uses TRBV7-9 and TRBJ2-5; maybe TRBD2 (5 bases). Germline V gene sequence: CDR1 SEHNR, CDR2 FQNEAQ (reference sequence). The V gene lost 5 bases and the J gene lost 5 bases, with 18 bases spanning the gap. The CDR3 runs to 15 residues. In DNA form, the CDR3 reads TGTGCCAGCAGCCCCCCCGCGGGTCTTGGGGAGACCCAGTACTTC. Amino acid sequence: CASSPPAGLGETQYF. The complete variable domain, with remaining parts taken from reference TRBV7-9 and TRBJ2-5, reads DTGVSQNPRHKITKRGQNVTFRCDPISEHNRLYWYRQTLGQGPEFLTYFQNEAQLEKSRLLSDRFSAERPKGSFSTLEIQRTEQGDSAMYLCASSPPAGLGETQYFGPGTRLLVL.

The V call is TRBV18, the J call TRBJ1-3; no reliable D call. The CDR3 loop spans 16 amino acids. Germline V gene sequence: CDR1 KGHSH, CDR2 LQKENI. V shed 2 bases and J shed 2 bases, with 13 bases lying between them. The CDR3 sequence is CASSPNTHRTGNTIYF. CDR3 nucleotide sequence: TGTGCCAGCTCACCAAACACCCACCGCACTGGAAACACCATATATTTT.

This chain joins TRBV5-1 and TRBJ2-7; tentatively, D is TRBD2 (5 bases). This CDR3 has 12 amino acids. Germline CDR1 is SGHRS and CDR2 is YFSETQ. V was clipped by 0 bases and J by 6 bases, with 7 bases between them. This CDR3 is CASSLAGLEQYF. The CDR3 bases are TGCGCCAGCAGCTTGGCCGGACTCGAGCAGTACTTC.

This clone was counted ten times or more. The junction departs from germline at one end; a sequencing error may be responsible. This chain joins TRBV2 and TRBJ1-1, with D unclear. CDR3 length equals 12 residues. The germline gives CDR1 SNHLY, CDR2 FYNNEI. CDR3 nucleotide sequence: TGTGCCAGCAGGGAAGATACTTTTGAAGCTTTCTTT. This encodes CASREDTFEAFF.

V usage is TRBV3-1 (or the pseudogene TRBV3-2) and J usage is TRBJ1-4, with 7 bases aligning to TRBD1. This CDR3 has 14 amino acids. From germline, CDR1 is LGHDT and CDR2 YNNKEL (reference sequence). Trimming at V came to 4 bases and at J to 6 bases, leaving 5 bases not matched to a gene. The CDR3 bases are TGTGCCAGCAGCCGCGGGACAGTCGATGAAAAACTGTTTTTT. It yields the protein CASSRGTVDEKLFF.

The rearrangement links TRBV7-6 to TRBJ1-3; TRBD1 might be the D (5 bases). V dropped 4 bases and J dropped 0 bases, with 10 bases sitting between them. Germline assignment: CDR1 SGHVS and CDR2 FNYEAQ. The CDR3 covers 15 residues. The CDR3 loop reads CASSSDRSSGNTIYF. The CDR3 DNA follows: TGTGCCAGCAGCTCAGACAGATCCTCTGGAAACACCATATATTTT.

The chain links TRBV10-1 to TRBJ2-3, with D perhaps matching TRBD1 (5 bases). In germline, CDR1 is WNHNN, CDR2 SYGVQD (reference sequence). V was shortened by 4 bases and J by 5 bases, with 13 bases between the two germline ends. This CDR3 is 14 amino acids long. The CDR3 sequence is CASSGTPLGDTQYF. CDR3 sequence (DNA): TGCGCCAGCAGTGGGACACCCCTGGGAGATACGCAGTATTTT.

This rearrangement joins TRBV3-1 (or the pseudogene TRBV3-2) to TRBJ2-1, with D possibly matching TRBD1 (6 bases). Trimming shortened V by 3 bases and J by 5 bases, and 8 bases separated the two germline ends. The CDR3 is 13 amino acids. Germline lookup yields CDR1 LGHDT and CDR2 YNNKEL (reference sequence). The DNA for the CDR3 is TGTGCCAGCAGCCAGGACAGCCACAATGAGCAGTTCTTC. Its translation: CASSQDSHNEQFF.

The chain couples TRBV12-3 or TRBV12-4 to TRBJ2-7; D unresolved. V gave up 0 bases and J gave up 6 bases, with 6 bases separating them. The length of the CDR3 is 12 residues. CDR3 region: CASSLALSEQYF. The CDR3 DNA sequence: TGTGCCAGCAGTTTAGCATTGAGCGAGCAGTACTTC.

This chain joins TRBV12-3 or TRBV12-4 and TRBJ1-1, with D perhaps matching TRBD1 (6 bases). This CDR3 is built from 13 residues. V lost 6 bases, J lost 11 bases, and 19 bases lay in between. CDR3 nucleotides: TGTGCCAGCAGCCACCCGACAGGTAACTCGGCTTTCTTT. Its protein is CASSHPTGNSAFF.

The genes are TRBV12-5 and TRBJ1-5, with D possibly being TRBD1 (6 bases). V was clipped by 0 bases and J by 6 bases, with 12 bases between them. In germline, CDR1 is LGHNT, CDR2 FRNRAP. This CDR3 is 15 amino acids long. The CDR3 nucleotides are TGTGCTAGTGGTTTGGTGGGGACATTAAGTCAGCCCCAGCATTTT. As protein: CASGLVGTLSQPQHF.

The chain joins TRBV5-1 to TRBJ1-3; no reliable D call. The CDR3 spans 15 residues. Trimming removed 0 bases from V and 2 bases from J, with 9 bases in between. Germline-derived CDR1 and CDR2 are SGHRS and YFSETQ. The DNA of the CDR3 is TGCGCCAGCAGCTTGGACCCTACGACTGGAAACACCATATATTTT. This codes for CASSLDPTTGNTIYF.

The genes are TRBV6-5 and TRBJ1-1; D is unresolved. The CDR3 consists of 15 residues. CDR1 is MNHEY and CDR2 is SVGAGI in the germline V gene. V lost 11 bases and J 0 bases, leaving 19 bases between the germline ends. CDR3 region: CAGKFSAVVNTEAFF. For the CDR3, the DNA is TGTGCCGGAAAGTTTTCGGCGGTTGTGAACACTGAAGCTTTCTTT.

The genes are TRBV6-2 or TRBV6-3 and TRBJ1-5, with a possible D match to TRBD1 (5 bases). This CDR3 has 18 residues. Germline assignment: CDR1 MNHEY and CDR2 SVGEGT. Trimming pared 0 bases from V and 5 bases from J, leaving 20 bases between. The CDR3 sequence: CASSYSEYRRAYHQPQHF. DNA for the CDR3: TGTGCCAGCAGTTACTCCGAGTATCGCAGGGCCTATCATCAGCCCCAGCATTTT.

V and J are TRBV3-1 (or the pseudogene TRBV3-2) and TRBJ2-5; D is undetermined. The CDR3 spans 14 residues. Germline lookup yields CDR1 LGHDT and CDR2 YNNKEL (reference sequence). With 0 bases removed from V and 5 bases from J, the gap between germline ends came to 10 bases. The CDR3 region is CASSQDTLYETQYF. CDR3 bases: TGTGCCAGCAGCCAAGATACATTATATGAGACCCAGTACTTC.

The J gene is TRBJ2-1, the V gene TRBV13, with 11 nucleotides matching TRBD2. V lost 5 bases, J lost 8 bases, and 5 bases stayed unmatched. CDR1 and CDR2 from the germline V gene are PRHDT and FYEKMQ (reference sequence). The CDR3 sequence is 14 residues long. CDR3 residues: CASSHGLAGYEQFF. The CDR3 DNA follows: TGTGCCAGCAGCCACGGACTAGCGGGTTATGAGCAGTTCTTC.

This clone was seen a handful of times. This chain joins TRBV5-5 and TRBJ1-2, with a tentative D call TRBD1 (5 bases). Trimming removed 2 bases from V and 2 bases from J, with 19 bases in between. Germline lookup yields CDR1 SGHKS and CDR2 YYEKEE (reference sequence). The CDR3 spans 17 residues. CDR3 coding DNA: TGTGCCAGCAGCTTTGCCTCGAATGTGGCAGGGAACTATGGCTACACCTTC. It translates to CASSFASNVAGNYGYTF.

The genes are TRBV19 and TRBJ1-3, with D perhaps matching TRBD1 (5 bases). V shed 7 bases and J shed 0 bases, with 13 bases lying between them. The V gene's germline CDR1 is LNHDA and CDR2 SQIVND (reference sequence). The CDR3 covers 15 residues. CDR3: CASTPQVGSGNTIYF. CDR3 bases: TGTGCCAGTACCCCACAGGTCGGCTCTGGAAACACCATATATTTT.

CDR3 sequence: CASGLGEGLAGLDNEQFF. The CDR3 DNA follows: TGTGCTAGTGGTTTGGGGGAGGGACTAGCGGGACTCGACAATGAGCAGTTCTTC. The chain combines TRBV12-5 with TRBJ2-1; 13 bases are a match to TRBD2. The CDR3 has 18 residues. V lost 1 base, J lost 5 bases, and 8 bases stayed unmatched. Germline CDR1 and CDR2: LGHNT and FRNRAP.

The chain links TRBV19 to TRBJ2-5; 10 positions match TRBD2. The CDR3 totals 15 residues. Losses at the gene ends were 3 bases for V and 4 bases for J; bases not matched to a gene: 5. In germline, CDR1 is LNHDA, CDR2 SQIVND (reference sequence). CDR3 sequence (DNA): TGTGCCAGTAGTATTGGGCTAGCGGGGGCAGAGACCCAGTACTTC. This sequence encodes CASSIGLAGAETQYF.

The chain links TRBV10-2 to TRBJ2-3, with D tentatively TRBD2 (5 bases). Between the trimmed V and J ends, which lost 4 bases and 2 bases, there was a span of 10 bases. The germline gives CDR1 WSHSY, CDR2 SAAADI. The CDR3 runs to 14 residues. DNA of the CDR3: TGCGCCAGCAGTGTGTCTAGCACCACAGATACGCAGTATTTT. This codes for CASSVSSTTDTQYF.

This clone was seen more than once but under ten times. This sequence joins TRBV6-5 and TRBJ1-6; D is possibly TRBD1 (5 bases). Trimming took off 7 bases at V and 6 bases at J, with 13 bases between the two ends. The CDR3 covers 14 residues. Germline loops: CDR1 MNHEY, CDR2 SVGAGI. CDR3 nucleotides: TGTGCCAGCAAAAGGAGACAGATTAATTCACCCCTCCACTTT. As protein: CASKRRQINSPLHF.